This T cell receptor (beta chain) derives from a study of cytomegalovirus exposure and HLA in healthy donors. Unmatched junction bases numbered 5, after V lost 1 base and J lost 3 bases. Germline V gene sequence: CDR1 SGHVS, CDR2 FNYEAQ. The CDR3 is 16 residues long. The study ran its PCR with 60 Vbeta and 13 Jbeta primers. This table comes from immunoSEQ multiplex PCR, and its TCRdb copy is limited to in-frame clones, with some not included. The profile shows about 180,000 clones, approximately 81% of them singletons. The receptor comes from a man aged 25-40 years in good health and CMV-seronegative. Sequenced: PBMCs. This sequence joins TRBV7-6 and TRBJ2-3; 9 positions match TRBD2. CDR3 in DNA: TGTGCCAGCAGCTTAGGTTCAGCGGGAGGAACAGATACGCAGTATTTT. It translates to CASSLGSAGGTDTQYF.